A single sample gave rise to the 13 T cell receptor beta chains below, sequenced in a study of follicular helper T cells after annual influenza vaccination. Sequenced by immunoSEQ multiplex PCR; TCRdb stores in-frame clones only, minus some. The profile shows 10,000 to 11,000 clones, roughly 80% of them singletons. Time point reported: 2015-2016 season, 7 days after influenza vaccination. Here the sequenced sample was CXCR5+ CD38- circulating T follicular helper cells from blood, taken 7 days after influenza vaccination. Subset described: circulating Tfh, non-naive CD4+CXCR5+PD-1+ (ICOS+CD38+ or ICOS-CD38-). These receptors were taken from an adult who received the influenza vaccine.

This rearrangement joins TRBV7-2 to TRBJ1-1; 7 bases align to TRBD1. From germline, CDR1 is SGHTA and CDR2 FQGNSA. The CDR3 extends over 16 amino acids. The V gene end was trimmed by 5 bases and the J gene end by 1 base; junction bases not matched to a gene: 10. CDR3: CASSKRTGVANTEAFF. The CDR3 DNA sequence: TGTGCCAGCAGCAAAAGAACAGGGGTGGCGAACACTGAAGCTTTCTTT.

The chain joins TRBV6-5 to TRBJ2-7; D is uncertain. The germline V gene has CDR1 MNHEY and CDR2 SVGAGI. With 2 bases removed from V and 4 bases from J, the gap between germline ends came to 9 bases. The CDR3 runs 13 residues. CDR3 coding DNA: TGTGCCAGCAGTTACGTATCTGGATACGAGCAGTACTTC. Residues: CASSYVSGYEQYF.

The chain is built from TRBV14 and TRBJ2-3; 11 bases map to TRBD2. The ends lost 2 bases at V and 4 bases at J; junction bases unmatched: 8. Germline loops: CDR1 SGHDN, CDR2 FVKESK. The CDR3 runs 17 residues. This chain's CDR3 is CASSQYRLAGLSDTQYF. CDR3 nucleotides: TGTGCCAGCAGCCAATACCGACTAGCGGGGCTTTCAGATACGCAGTATTTT.

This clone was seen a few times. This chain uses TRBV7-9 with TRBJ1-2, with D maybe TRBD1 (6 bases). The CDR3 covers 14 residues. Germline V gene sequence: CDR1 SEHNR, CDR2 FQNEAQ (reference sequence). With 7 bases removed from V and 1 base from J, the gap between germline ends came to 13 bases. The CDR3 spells CASTRTEHNYGYTF. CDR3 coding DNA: TGTGCCAGCACGAGGACAGAACATAACTATGGCTACACCTTC.

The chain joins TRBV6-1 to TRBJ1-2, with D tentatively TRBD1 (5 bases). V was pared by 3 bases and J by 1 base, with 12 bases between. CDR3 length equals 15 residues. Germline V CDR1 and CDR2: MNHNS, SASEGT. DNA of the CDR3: TGTGCCAGCAGTGATCGGGGGGTCCTTAACTATGGCTACACCTTC. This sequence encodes CASSDRGVLNYGYTF.

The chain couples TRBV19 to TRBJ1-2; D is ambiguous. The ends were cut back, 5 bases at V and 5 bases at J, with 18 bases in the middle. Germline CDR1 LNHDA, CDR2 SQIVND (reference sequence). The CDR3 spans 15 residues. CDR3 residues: CASSVFDTELYGYTF. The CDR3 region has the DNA TGTGCCAGTAGTGTATTCGATACTGAGTTATATGGCTACACCTTC.

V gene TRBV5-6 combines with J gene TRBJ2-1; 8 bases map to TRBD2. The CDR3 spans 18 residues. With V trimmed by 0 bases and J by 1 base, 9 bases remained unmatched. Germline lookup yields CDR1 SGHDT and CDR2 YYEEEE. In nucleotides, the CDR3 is TGTGCCAGCAGCTTGGCCGGGGCGGGGGGCCGTTCCTACAATGAGCAGTTCTTC. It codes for CASSLAGAGGRSYNEQFF. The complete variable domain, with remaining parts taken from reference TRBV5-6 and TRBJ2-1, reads DAGVTQSPTHLIKTRGQQVTLRCSPKSGHDTVSWYQQALGQGPQFIFQYYEEEERQRGNFPDRFSGHQFPNYSSELNVNALLLGDSALYLCASSLAGAGGRSYNEQFFGPGTRLTVL.

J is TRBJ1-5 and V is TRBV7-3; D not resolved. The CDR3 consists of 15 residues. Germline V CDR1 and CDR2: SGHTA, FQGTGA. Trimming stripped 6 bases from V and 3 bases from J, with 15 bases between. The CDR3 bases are TGTGCCAGCAGTCTTGCGGTGGGCATCAATCAGCCCCAGCATTTT. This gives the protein CASSLAVGINQPQHF.

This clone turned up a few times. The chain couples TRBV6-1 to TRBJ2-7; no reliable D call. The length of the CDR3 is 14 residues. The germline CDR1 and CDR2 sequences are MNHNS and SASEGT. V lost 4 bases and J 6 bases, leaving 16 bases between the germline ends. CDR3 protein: CASSVVVGSSEQYF. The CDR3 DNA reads TGTGCCAGCAGTGTGGTGGTGGGGTCGAGCGAGCAGTACTTC.

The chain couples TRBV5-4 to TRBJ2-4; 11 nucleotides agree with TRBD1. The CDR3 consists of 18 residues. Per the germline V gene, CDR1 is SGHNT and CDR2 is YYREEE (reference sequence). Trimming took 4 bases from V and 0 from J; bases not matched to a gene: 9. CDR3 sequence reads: CASSGRGQGDLAKNIQYF. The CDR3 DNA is TGTGCCAGCAGCGGGAGGGGACAGGGGGATCTAGCCAAAAACATTCAGTACTTC.

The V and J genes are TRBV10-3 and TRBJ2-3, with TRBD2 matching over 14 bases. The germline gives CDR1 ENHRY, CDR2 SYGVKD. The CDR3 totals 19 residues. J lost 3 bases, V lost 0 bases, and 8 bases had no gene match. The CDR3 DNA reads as TGTGCCATCAGTGAGTCTCAGTGGACTAGCGGGGGGTTAACAGATACGCAGTATTTT. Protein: CAISESQWTSGGLTDTQYF.

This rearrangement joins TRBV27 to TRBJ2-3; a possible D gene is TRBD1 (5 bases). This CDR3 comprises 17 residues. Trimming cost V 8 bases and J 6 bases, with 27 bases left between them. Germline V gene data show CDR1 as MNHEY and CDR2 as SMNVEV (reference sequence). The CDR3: CASSFRRGMGILDTQYF. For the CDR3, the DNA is TGTGCCAGCTCCTTCAGAAGGGGAATGGGGATACTGGATACGCAGTATTTT.

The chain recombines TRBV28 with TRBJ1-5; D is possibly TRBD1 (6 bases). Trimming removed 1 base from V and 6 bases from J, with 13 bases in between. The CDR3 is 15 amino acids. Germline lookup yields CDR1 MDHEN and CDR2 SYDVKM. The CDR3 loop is CASSLLGGTGQPQHF. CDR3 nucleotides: TGTGCCAGCAGTTTATTAGGGGGAACGGGTCAGCCCCAGCATTTT.